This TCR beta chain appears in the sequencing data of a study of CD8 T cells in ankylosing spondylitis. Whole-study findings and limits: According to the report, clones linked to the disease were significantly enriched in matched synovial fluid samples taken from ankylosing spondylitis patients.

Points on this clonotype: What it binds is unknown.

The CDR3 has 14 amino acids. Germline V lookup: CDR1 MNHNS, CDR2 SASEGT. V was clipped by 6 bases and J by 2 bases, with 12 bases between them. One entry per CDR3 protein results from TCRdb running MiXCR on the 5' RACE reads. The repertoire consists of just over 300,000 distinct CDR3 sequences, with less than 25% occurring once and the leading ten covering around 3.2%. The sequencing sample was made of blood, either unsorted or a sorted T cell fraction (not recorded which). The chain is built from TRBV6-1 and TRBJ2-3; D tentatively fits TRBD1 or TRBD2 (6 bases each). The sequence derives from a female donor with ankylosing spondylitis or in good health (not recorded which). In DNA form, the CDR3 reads TGTGCCAGCAGCCTCAGGGGACTCACAGATACGCAGTATTTT. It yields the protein CASSLRGLTDTQYF.